Reported below is one T cell receptor beta chain. Only one count was recorded for this clone. Its antigen is currently not known. No base quality values were provided; no much bigger clone lies one nucleotide off. Other DNA sequences in this sample translate to the same CDR3. This sample is part of a study of cytomegalovirus exposure and HLA in healthy donors listed by TCRdb under 2017. As for the study more broadly: An earlier analysis of about 530 of the donors reported 250 to 300 Gb of sequence data and 90 million to 120 million unique TCR beta sequences obtained from about 180 million T cells. In addition to the first cohort of 666 subjects, a separate validation cohort of about 120 different subjects was used. To predict cytomegalovirus infection status, the study combined high-throughput TCR immunosequencing, statistical association of individual TCRs with disease status, and machine learning. Every discovery cohort repertoire had been produced on one sequencing platform. An early release that covered more than 550 HLA-typed donors contained around 300 gigabases of sequencing data and around 80 million unique TCR sequences. Rather than using new phenotypic data, the later analysis identified candidate immune exposures from TCR beta sequences and from how often those sequences occurred across donors. A later genetic analysis took genome-wide SNP genotypes for about 55% of the roughly 670 donors and used that subset as a discovery cohort. A later analysis re-examined previously published TCR beta repertoires from more than 600 donors and added high-resolution HLA genotyping to investigate patterns of TCR occurrence. To decide whether each TCR beta V gene segment behaved as functional or pseudogenic, an earlier analysis of some 600 of the donors relied on high-throughput TCR beta sequencing. Roughly 5 DR-DQ haplotypes were handled as single units for association and clustering, since linkage in the cohort was strong. Both class I and class II loci were covered by HLA typing, at four-digit resolution. The aim of the study was to test whether cataloging public T cell receptors could identify signatures of past pathogen exposure. Donor age, sex, ethnicity and CMV serostatus were compiled alongside the repertoire data. Among about 390 genotyped donors of the cohort, an average of about 240,000 unique TCR beta nucleotide sequences were sequenced per donor, about a sixth of them non-productive. Typing coverage varied by locus: roughly 629-640 donors for A, B, C, DRB1 and DQB1; approximately 500 for DQA1; 606 for DPA1; some 470 for DPB1. Of the approximately 400 genotyped donors, around 81% fell in the genetic ancestry cluster associated with self-reported Caucasian donors. Using immunosequencing, the study profiled T cell repertoires from 550 to 750 subjects and related those repertoires to cytomegalovirus serostatus. Study-wide conclusions, independent of this receptor: Most TCR sequences were observed very rarely across donors, whereas some public TCRs were present in many individuals. In a later analysis, several top co-occurrence clusters were reported to appear linked to parvovirus B19, influenza, CMV and Epstein-Barr virus. Because counts were too low, fewer than 20 rarely observed V segments, including chromosome 9 orphons, were excluded from the earlier analysis of 587 of the donors. According to a later analysis, TCR association rates differed among HLA loci, with DRB1 alleles showing the most associated TCRs and HLA-C alleles showing the fewest. In a later analysis, most CMV-associated TCR beta chains were found to appear HLA-restricted, with HLA associations seemingly driven largely by CMV exposure. This cohort had only TCR beta chains sequenced, and the lack of alpha or paired-chain data limited which features could be detected. Compared with equally common non-associated chains, HLA-associated TCR beta chains in a later analysis were more clonally expanded and had lower generation probabilities. When HLA alleles, especially DR and DQ, strongly co-occurred, attributing TCR associations to individual alleles was difficult. The presence/absence analyses assumed that sequencing depth was roughly uniform across donors, and that assumption may not be true. A later genetic analysis associated a missense DCLRE1C variant with V-gene and J-gene trimming of TCR beta chains, and an independent cohort replicated the association. The study gave a list of about 160 TCR beta chains associated with cytomegalovirus. A cluster of highly shared sequence variants was judged likely to be a technical artifact of the sequencing pipeline. Some IMGT-functional V segments, including TRBV6-2 and TRBV6-3, could not be told apart with the 87-base-pair reads, so those segments were excluded. In vitro tests confirmed that a few of the cytomegalovirus-associated TCR beta chains recognize cytomegalovirus antigens. Linkage disequilibrium might explain the correlated functional status among segregating V segments, but an unknown experimental factor could not be ruled out. At a false discovery rate of 0.05, a later analysis linked about 17,000 TCR beta sequences to specific HLA alleles. According to a later genetic analysis, donors in an Asian-associated ancestry cluster had fewer N-insertions in productive TCRs than the approximately 610-donor mean. The classifier was reported to diagnose cytomegalovirus status with high specificity and sensitivity in both the original and validation cohorts. In an earlier analysis of some 500 of the donors, most TCR beta V segments were observed in productive rearrangements about 87% or about 30% of the time, broadly matching IMGT annotations. HLA typing was unavailable for some donors at each locus, so association tests used only the typed subset. It was suggested by the authors that the approach could potentially be generalized to other disease states and immunological phenotypes. For the cohort, immune exposure information was limited to CMV serostatus. A further reported finding was that TCR beta sequences accurately predicted the HLA-A and HLA-B alleles for most subjects in the first cohort.

Via the germline V gene, CDR1 is MNHEY and CDR2 SVGAGI. V drops 6 bases and J drops 0 bases, leaving 12 bases in between. The cysteine opens and the phenylalanine closes a CDR3 of 15 amino acids. The DNA shown is the 45-base CDR3, in frame from base 1. Libraries were made using the immunoSEQ multiplex PCR assay. For the multiplex PCR, a mixture combining 60 forward primers for TCR Vbeta segments and 13 reverse primers for TCR Jbeta segments was used. A multiplex PCR assay on genomic DNA amplified the CDR3 region of rearranged TCR beta genes. The Illumina HiSeq System was used to sequence the amplified TCR beta libraries as 87-base-pair reads. In the original analysis: A later analysis counted some 80 million unique TCR beta chains across the 666 repertoires, and 10 million to 12 million of these chains were shared by at least two donors. Raw reads were error-corrected and collapsed into unique sequences with a nearest-neighbor algorithm that merged closely related sequences to remove PCR and sequencing errors. Alignment of CDR3 sequences to IMGT reference sequences was used to assign V, D and J gene segments. For a sequence to be retained, a match of at least six nucleotides to both a V gene segment and a J gene segment was required. Rearrangements were called productive when the CDR3 lacked stop codons and stayed in frame with V and J; all others were non-productive. CDR3 was defined by IMGT convention, running from the second conserved V-encoded cysteine to the conserved J-encoded phenylalanine. The earlier analysis of about 610 of the donors excluded sequences that lacked an unambiguous match to a single V gene segment. In an earlier analysis of several hundred of the donors, a V segment was called functional when productive rearrangements were above 56.7%, and segregating when the standard deviation between donors exceeded 5%. A statistical classification framework was built for diagnosing cytomegalovirus status from the catalog of TCR beta chain sequences. In a later analysis, TCR nucleotide sequences were compared against IMGT/GENE-DB human TR gene sequences so that V and J genes could be assigned. The TCRdist pipeline was used in a later analysis to assign CDR3 sequences and most-parsimonious VDJ recombination scenarios. A later analysis defined each TCR beta chain by its CDR3 amino acid sequence plus V-gene family, and excluded reads lacking a unique V-gene family. As a way to deal with suspected cross-contamination and a sequencing artifact, a later analysis dropped 500 to 700 nucleotide sequences that were highly shared and had low generation probability. In a later analysis, a clonal expansion index was calculated for each public chain from normalized within-repertoire ranks of inferred template counts. In a later analysis, generation probabilities were computed using a VDJ recombination model fitted to out-of-frame rearrangements, and the results were checked against IGoR. A later analysis scored TCR-TCR, TCR-HLA and TCR-CMV co-occurrence with hypergeometric tests, applying a repertoire-size bias correction to TCR pairs. To estimate false discovery rates, a later analysis permuted the HLA or CMV assignments 20 times. In a later analysis, co-occurring TCRs were grouped using DBSCAN, with TCRdist sequence similarity added in when clustering inside HLA-allele-positive subsets. For co-occurrence clustering, repertoires with fewer than 30,000 or more than 120,000 public chains were excluded, along with roughly 5 repertoires with anomalous nucleotide sharing. Sourced from immuneACCESS, this table was stored by TCRdb with only in-frame sequences that have V and J called. A share of the clones is absent; for the studies checked, an unresolved V gene accounts for under half, and the remainder has no known explanation. The DNA gave D and trimming, while V, J and clone size come from that table. This sample has around 130,000 clones in its table, and around 78% of those were observed once. The top ten clones comprise around 1.8% of the sample.

The cohort was made up of 500 to 850 healthy bone marrow donors. All cohort members were sampled while nominally healthy, although unrecorded immune exposures were likely present. The donor was CMV seronegative and was included in the group of a few hundred seronegative cohort members. Each donor provided a peripheral blood sample, and peripheral blood mononuclear cells were used for TCR beta sequencing. Genomic DNA was extracted from the blood cell samples with the Qiagen DNeasy Blood Extraction Kit. Sequenced: PBMCs. The V and J genes are TRBV6-5 and TRBJ1-3, and TRBD1 may be the D gene, going by 6 matching bases. This TCR was sampled from a woman aged 50 to 60 in good health and CMV-seronegative. The CDR3 in this case is CASSPTGSSGNTIYF. The nucleotide sequence reads as follows: TGTGCCAGCAGCCCTACAGGGAGCTCTGGAAACACCATATATTTT.